A selection of T cell receptor beta chains follows, all from one sample in a study of PD-1 blockade in classical Hodgkin lymphoma. TCRdb's table, derived via immunoSEQ multiplex PCR, lists solely in-frame clones and lacks some. The sample records approximately 8,100 clones, roughly nine tenths being singletons. The sample consisted of peripheral blood mononuclear cells (PBMCs), taken before the fourth cycle of nivolumab. The receptors were sampled from a human donor with classical Hodgkin lymphoma. CDR3s include the opening cysteine and the closing phenylalanine or tryptophan. D genes are given only for firm matches. Expanded clones get a size class; other rows say once, few or many, or leave the size out.

clone size,J gene,V gene,D gene,CDR3 protein,CDR3 DNA
-,TRBJ2-1,TRBV9,TRBD1,CASSVDPGQGFPYNEQFF,TGTGCCAGCAGCGTAGACCCGGGACAGGGGTTCCCCTACAATGAGCAGTTCTTC
once,TRBJ2-5,TRBV18,TRBD2,CASSPSSGGAKGETQYF,TGTGCCAGCTCACCTTCCTCGGGAGGGGCCAAAGGAGAGACCCAGTACTTC
-,TRBJ1-1,TRBV4-2,TRBD1,CASSQEDRGPRGSNTEAFF,TGTGCCAGCAGCCAAGAAGACAGGGGGCCGAGGGGGTCGAACACTGAAGCTTTCTTT
-,TRBJ2-3,TRBV18,-,CASSPRPGGDTQYF,TGTGCCAGCTCACCACGTCCAGGCGGAGATACGCAGTATTTT
few,TRBJ1-4,TRBV6-1,-,CASSEERVTNEKLFF,TGTGCCAGCAGTGAAGAAAGGGTAACTAATGAAAAACTGTTTTTT
-,TRBJ1-5,TRBV6-6,-,CASSYETSYSNQPQHF,TGTGCCAGCAGTTACGAGACAAGCTATAGCAATCAGCCCCAGCATTTT
medium-sized,TRBJ2-3,TRBV6-5,-,CASSYSLNRDTQYF,TGTGCCAGCAGTTACTCATTAAACAGAGATACGCAGTATTTT
-,TRBJ1-2,TRBV29-1,-,CSVEDPGGRGYGYTF,TGCAGCGTTGAAGATCCCGGGGGAAGGGGCTATGGCTACACCTTC
-,TRBJ2-2,TRBV6-6,TRBD1,CASSYDRDSGELFF,TGTGCCAGCAGTTACGACAGGGATTCCGGGGAGCTGTTTTTT
medium-sized,TRBJ2-7,TRBV28,-,CASSGPIYEQYF,TGTGCCAGCAGCGGGCCTATTTACGAGCAGTACTTC
-,TRBJ2-5,TRBV18,TRBD2,CASSFPGLAGGASYSQETQYF,TGTGCCAGCTCGTTTCCGGGACTAGCGGGAGGAGCGTCGTATTCGCAAGAGACCCAGTACTTC
-,TRBJ2-1,TRBV10-1,TRBD1,CASSESRGTGYEQFF,TGCGCCAGCAGTGAGTCCAGGGGGACGGGCTATGAGCAGTTCTTC
-,TRBJ1-6,TRBV11-2,-,CASSLVKVPGRVPLHF,TGTGCCAGCAGCTTAGTCAAAGTCCCGGGACGGGTACCCCTCCACTTT
-,TRBJ2-4,TRBV11-2,TRBD2,CASSTRLAGVRNIQYF,TGTGCCAGCAGCACACGACTAGCGGGCGTGAGAAACATTCAGTACTTC
-,TRBJ2-7,TRBV19,TRBD2,CASSIRGLAAGEQYF,TGTGCCAGTAGTATCAGGGGACTAGCGGCCGGCGAGCAGTACTTC
-,TRBJ2-3,TRBV15,-,CATSTGLSTDTQYF,TGTGCCACCAGCACAGGACTGAGCACAGATACGCAGTATTTT
-,TRBJ1-2,TRBV18,TRBD1,CASSPGPGGSTNYGYTF,TGTGCCAGCTCACCGGGGCCAGGGGGCTCGACTAACTATGGCTACACCTTC
-,TRBJ2-7,TRBV7-2,-,CASSLAEGSEQYF,TGTGCCAGCAGCTTAGCCGAGGGCTCCGAGCAGTACTTC
-,TRBJ2-7,TRBV5-1,TRBD1,CASSLQGQGIDEQYF,TGCGCCAGCAGCTTGCAGGGACAGGGGATCGACGAGCAGTACTTC
-,TRBJ1-2,TRBV5-4,TRBD1,CASSLWTGTGGFTTF,TGTGCCAGCAGCTTGTGGACCGGGACAGGGGGCTTTACCACCTTC
-,TRBJ2-3,TRBV4-3,-,CASSRERGTDTQYF,TGCGCCAGCAGTCGAGAGCGGGGCACAGATACGCAGTATTTT
-,TRBJ2-7,TRBV18,TRBD1,CASSPKGQGAGEQYF,TGTGCCAGCTCACCAAAAGGACAGGGGGCGGGCGAGCAGTACTTC
-,TRBJ2-3,TRBV28,-,CASSFARQPQANTQYF,TGTGCCAGCAGTTTCGCCAGACAGCCCCAGGCCAATACGCAGTATTTT
-,TRBJ2-3,TRBV5-4,-,CASSLGPGSTDTQYF,TGTGCCAGCAGCTTGGGTCCGGGAAGTACAGATACGCAGTATTTT
-,TRBJ2-1,TRBV11-2,TRBD2,CASSLTTSGFTPNEQFF,TGTGCCAGCAGCTTAACGACTAGCGGGTTTACCCCCAATGAGCAGTTCTTC
-,TRBJ1-1,TRBV19,-,CASSIQGIIMNTEAFF,TGTGCCAGTAGTATTCAAGGGATTATCATGAACACTGAAGCTTTCTTT
-,TRBJ2-5,TRBV20-1,-,CSARQQETQYF,TGCAGTGCTAGACAGCAAGAGACCCAGTACTTC
-,TRBJ2-1,TRBV7-9,TRBD2,CASGPFLAGGQILNEQFF,TGTGCCAGCGGTCCCTTTCTAGCGGGAGGCCAAATCCTCAATGAGCAGTTCTTC
few,TRBJ2-7,TRBV2,-,CASSENLVSYEQYF,TGTGCCAGCAGTGAAAATCTGGTTTCCTACGAGCAGTACTTC
once,TRBJ1-3,TRBV5-1,-,CASSLDSGWATIYF,TGCGCCAGCAGCCTGGACAGTGGGTGGGCCACCATATATTTT
-,TRBJ2-7,TRBV7-9,-,CASSPGTHNPCSYEQYF,TGTGCCAGCAGCCCCGGGACGCATAATCCTTGCTCCTACGAGCAGTACTTC
-,TRBJ2-3,TRBV18,TRBD2,CASFVGGPADTQYF,TGTGCCAGCTTTGTGGGAGGGCCGGCAGATACGCAGTATTTT
-,TRBJ1-2,TRBV27,-,CASSFGPGGGYTF,TGTGCCAGCAGTTTCGGCCCCGGAGGAGGCTACACCTTC
-,TRBJ1-3,TRBV7-8,TRBD1,CASSLYRTGSSGNTIYF,TGTGCCAGCAGCTTATATCGGACAGGGAGTTCTGGAAACACCATATATTTT
once,TRBJ1-4,TRBV30,TRBD1,CAWSLLDRRNEKLFF,TGTGCCTGGAGCCTTCTGGACAGGAGAAATGAAAAACTGTTTTTT
once,TRBJ2-7,TRBV2,-,CASSVNQRAPYEQYF,TGTGCCAGCAGTGTAAACCAGCGGGCCCCCTACGAGCAGTACTTC
once,TRBJ2-1,TRBV5-4,-,CASSLDSNSYNEQFF,TGTGCCAGCAGCTTGGACAGCAACTCCTACAATGAGCAGTTCTTC
-,TRBJ2-3,TRBV18,TRBD2,CASSPGQAPTSGNTDTQYF,TGTGCCAGCTCACCAGGACAAGCACCGACTAGCGGGAACACAGATACGCAGTATTTT
-,TRBJ2-1,TRBV30,-,CAWSELDGSYNEQFF,TGTGCCTGGAGTGAGCTAGACGGGTCCTACAATGAGCAGTTCTTC
-,TRBJ1-4,TRBV10-3,-,CAISDWDANEKLFF,TGTGCCATCAGTGACTGGGACGCTAATGAAAAACTGTTTTTT
-,TRBJ2-7,TRBV4-1,-,CASSQENSYEQYF,TGCGCCAGCAGCCAAGAAAACTCCTACGAGCAGTACTTC
few,TRBJ2-7,TRBV28,TRBD2,CASSYSPGLAGVLYEQYF,TGTGCCAGCAGTTATTCACCGGGACTAGCGGGAGTTTTGTACGAGCAGTACTTC
-,TRBJ2-5,TRBV7-9,TRBD2,CASSLGGGLGETQYF,TGTGCCAGCAGCTTAGGCGGGGGGCTCGGAGAGACCCAGTACTTC
-,TRBJ2-1,TRBV4-1,TRBD2,CASSQVGLAGGKVFF,TGCGCCAGCAGCCAAGTGGGACTAGCGGGAGGCAAGGTTTTCTTC
-,TRBJ2-5,TRBV7-9,-,CASSAGAGDLLETQYF,TGTGCCAGCAGCGCCGGGGCGGGTGACCTCCTGGAGACCCAGTACTTC
-,TRBJ1-1,TRBV5-5,-,CASNKQEGLNTEAFF,TGTGCCAGCAACAAACAGGAGGGCCTGAACACTGAAGCTTTCTTT
-,TRBJ2-3,TRBV11-2,-,CASSFAGRLDTQYF,TGTGCCAGCAGCTTTGCGGGAAGGCTGGATACGCAGTATTTT
-,TRBJ2-1,TRBV11-2,-,CASSPSGGLGSQYNEQFF,TGTGCCAGCAGCCCCTCGGGGGGCCTAGGAAGTCAATACAATGAGCAGTTCTTC
-,TRBJ2-7,TRBV19,TRBD1,CASSTRQAGTAVYEQYF,TGTGCCAGTAGTACGCGTCAGGCCGGGACAGCCGTCTACGAGCAGTACTTC
-,TRBJ2-3,TRBV19,-,CASSGSPDTQYF,TGTGCCAGTAGCGGGAGCCCAGATACGCAGTATTTT